This TCR beta chain comes out of a study of blood T cell repertoires in COVID-19. About the study: Sites across the United States, Italy and Spain contributed samples from acute and convalescent COVID-19.

Original analysis: Estimation of nucleated cell counts was performed using reference gene primer amplification. Here immunoSEQ multiplex PCR was the method, and the copy in TCRdb shows in-frame clones only, minus some. V, J and clone size derive from that table, while D and trimming were established from the DNA sequence. Counted here are about 97,000 clones, 75% to 90% occurring once; the ten biggest clones make up roughly 4.1%. This CDR3 is 13 amino acids long. V lost 9 bases to trimming and J lost 3 bases; unmatched junction nucleotides: 5. CDR1 is SNHLY, CDR2 FYNNEI, per germline. The sequence derives from a human donor in a cohort sampled during active COVID-19. Sequenced material: peripheral blood. V usage is TRBV2 and J usage is TRBJ1-2, with 9 bases matching TRBD1. DNA for the CDR3: TGTGCCAGTGGACAGGGGAAGGACTATGGCTACACCTTC. Translated, it gives CASGQGKDYGYTF.